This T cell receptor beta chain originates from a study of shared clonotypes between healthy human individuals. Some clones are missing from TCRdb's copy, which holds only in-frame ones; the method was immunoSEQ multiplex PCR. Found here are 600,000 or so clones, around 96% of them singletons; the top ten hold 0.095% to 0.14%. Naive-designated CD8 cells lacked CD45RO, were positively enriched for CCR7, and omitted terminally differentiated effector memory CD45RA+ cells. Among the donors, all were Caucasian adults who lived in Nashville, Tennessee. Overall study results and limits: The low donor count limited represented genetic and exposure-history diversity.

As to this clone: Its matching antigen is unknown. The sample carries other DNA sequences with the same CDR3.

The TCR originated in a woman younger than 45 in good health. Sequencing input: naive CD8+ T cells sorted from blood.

The CDR3 DNA is TGTGCCTGGAGTGACAGTTCCTACGAGCAGTACTTC. Its translation: CAWSDSSYEQYF. This chain joins TRBV30 and TRBJ2-7; D remains ambiguous. Trimming cost V 1 base and J 1 base, with 5 bases left between them. The germline V gene encodes CDR1 GTSNPN and CDR2 SVGIG (reference sequence). The CDR3 is 12 amino acids.